The next 24 T cell receptor beta chains were all read from a single sample in a study of cytomegalovirus exposure and HLA in healthy donors. Both 60 Vbeta primers and 13 Jbeta primers went into the PCR. Using immunoSEQ multiplex PCR, the repertoire was profiled, and TCRdb retains in-frame clones only, with some absent. Of about 150,000 clones in the sample, approximately 83% were seen once. The material sequenced was PBMCs. All receptors come from a boy younger than 10 in good health and CMV-seronegative.

The chain links TRBV27 to TRBJ2-2; 7 bases match TRBD1. Germline V gives CDR1 MNHEY, CDR2 SMNVEV (reference sequence). The ends lost 3 bases at V and 3 bases at J; junction bases unmatched: 4. This CDR3 has 15 amino acids. CDR3 nucleotides: TGTGCCAGCAGTTTGACAGGGTCGTACACCGGGGAGCTGTTTTTT. Translating gives CASSLTGSYTGELFF.

This clone was recorded a few times. The V and J genes are TRBV5-1 and TRBJ2-2; no firm D call. Deletions cut 0 bases from V and 7 bases from J, with 7 bases between. This CDR3 comprises 13 residues. Germline loops: CDR1 SGHRS, CDR2 YFSETQ. The CDR3 sequence: CASSLARGGELFF. Here the CDR3 DNA reads TGCGCCAGCAGCTTGGCGAGAGGCGGGGAGCTGTTTTTT.

This clone appeared once. The chain employs TRBV27 and TRBJ1-1; 7 bases fit TRBD1. Germline CDR1 MNHEY, CDR2 SMNVEV (reference sequence). Trimming cost V 5 bases and J 1 base; bases outside gene matches: 4. The CDR3 covers 14 residues. The CDR3, as DNA: TGTGCCAGCAGTCGGGGACAGCCGAACACTGAAGCTTTCTTT. Translation: CASSRGQPNTEAFF.

The rearrangement links TRBV6-1 to TRBJ2-1, with 7 bases fitting TRBD1. Trimming at V came to 2 bases and at J to 2 bases, leaving 3 bases not matched to a gene. CDR3 size: 15 residues. Germline V gene lookup returns CDR1 MNHNS and CDR2 SASEGT. The CDR3 nucleotides are TGTGCCAGCAGTGAATCCGGGACAGCCTACAATGAGCAGTTCTTC. Its protein is CASSESGTAYNEQFF.

This chain uses TRBV6-5 with TRBJ1-1; 7 bases match TRBD1. V gave up 6 bases and J gave up 0 bases; unmatched junction bases: 4. The CDR3 has 14 residues. Per germline, CDR1 MNHEY and CDR2 SVGAGI. The CDR3 is CASSQDRLNTEAFF. DNA for the CDR3: TGTGCCAGCAGCCAGGACAGGCTGAACACTGAAGCTTTCTTT.

The gene calls are TRBV5-1 and TRBJ2-2, with 9 nucleotides matching TRBD1. V gave up 1 base and J gave up 5 bases; unmatched junction bases: 6. CDR1 and CDR2 from the germline V gene are SGHRS and YFSETQ. The CDR3 is made up of 16 amino acids. The CDR3: CASSLNGQGSTGELFF. In nucleotides, the CDR3 is TGCGCCAGCAGCTTGAACGGACAGGGGTCGACCGGGGAGCTGTTTTTT.

The chain employs TRBV2 and TRBJ2-3; D ambiguous. The V end was cut by 5 bases, the J end by 2 bases, with 11 bases between. Germline CDR1 reads SNHLY; CDR2 reads FYNNEI. This CDR3 region has 14 residues. In DNA form, the CDR3 reads TGTGCCAGCAGTAACAGTGGCCCCACAGATACGCAGTATTTT. It encodes CASSNSGPTDTQYF.

The chain carries TRBV27 and TRBJ2-3; TRBD1 agrees at 8 bases. The CDR3 contains 15 residues. The germline V gene encodes CDR1 MNHEY and CDR2 SMNVEV (reference sequence). Trimming at V came to 3 bases and at J to 2 bases, leaving 4 bases not matched to a gene. CDR3 sequence: CASSFTGGHTDTQYF. The DNA of the CDR3 is TGTGCCAGCAGTTTCACAGGGGGGCACACAGATACGCAGTATTTT.

J is TRBJ2-5 and V is TRBV7-9; D is unclear. Trimming removed 5 bases at V and 5 bases at J, with 12 bases between. The length of the CDR3 is 13 residues. Germline V CDR1 and CDR2: SEHNR, FQNEAQ (reference sequence). The CDR3 protein is CASSPSLGETQYF. In nucleotides, the CDR3 is TGTGCCAGCAGCCCCTCTCTGGGCGAGACCCAGTACTTC.

The chain recombines TRBV10-3 with TRBJ2-7; TRBD2 is a possible D gene (6 bases). Trimming took off 0 bases at V and 5 bases at J, with 17 bases between the two ends. Per germline, CDR1 ENHRY and CDR2 SYGVKD. The CDR3 length is 16 residues. CDR3 bases: TGTGCCATCAGTGAGTCCACCGGGACCCCGGGGGACGAGCAGTACTTC. It specifies CAISESTGTPGDEQYF.

This chain joins TRBV29-1 and TRBJ1-2; TRBD1 agrees at 7 bases. Unmatched junction bases numbered 10, after V lost 0 bases and J lost 3 bases. Looked up from germline, CDR1 is SQVTM and CDR2 is ANQGSEA. CDR3 size: 16 residues. The CDR3 bases are TGCAGCGTTGAAGAGATATTCCTAGGACAGGACTATGGCTACACCTTC. Protein: CSVEEIFLGQDYGYTF.

The chain joins TRBV7-8 to TRBJ2-5, with no clear D. The J call may be mistaken, given a closer DNA end match to TRBJ2-7. The CDR3 has 14 residues. Germline V CDR1 and CDR2: SGHVS, FQNEAQ. CDR3 amino acids: CASSLGSFSYEQYF. The CDR3 DNA reads as TGTGCCAGCAGCCTAGGATCCTTTTCCTACGAGCAGTACTTC.

The CDR3 protein is CASSVGIGEGEGETQYF. CDR3 sequence (DNA): TGTGCCAGCAGCGTAGGGATTGGGGAGGGAGAGGGGGAGACCCAGTACTTC. The J gene is TRBJ2-5, the V gene TRBV9, with TRBD2 identical over 7 bases. The CDR3 spans 17 residues. Germline values: CDR1 SGDLS, CDR2 YYNGEE. Trimming cost V 0 bases and J 5 bases; bases outside gene matches: 13.

This clone was recorded a few times. This sequence joins TRBV6-6 and TRBJ2-3, with 9 bases that match TRBD1. V shed 6 bases and J 4 bases; nucleotides not matched to a gene: 2. The CDR3 runs to 13 residues. Germline CDR1 and CDR2: MNHNY and SVGAGI (reference sequence). This CDR3 is CASSRDRADTQYF. The CDR3 nucleotides read TGTGCCAGCAGCAGGGACAGGGCAGATACGCAGTATTTT.

The V and J genes are TRBV13 and TRBJ2-5; TRBD1 agrees at 7 bases. There are 14 residues in the CDR3. V was clipped by 5 bases and J by 5 bases; unmatched bases: 8. Germline CDR1 PRHDT, CDR2 FYEKMQ (reference sequence). The DNA for the CDR3 is TGTGCCAGCAGCGCCCGACAGGGAAGGGAGACCCAGTACTTC. Its protein is CASSARQGRETQYF. Supplemented by reference TRBV13 and TRBJ2-5, the full variable domain reads AAGVIQSPRHLIKEKRETATLKCYPIPRHDTVYWYQQGPGQDPQFLISFYEKMQSDKGSIPDRFSAQQFSDYHSELNMSSLELGDSALYFCASSARQGRETQYFGPGTRLLVL.

The CDR3 loop is CASSPQGGLNLDTQYF. The DNA of the CDR3 is TGTGCCAGCAGCCCTCAGGGGGGTTTAAATCTAGATACGCAGTATTTT. The gene calls are TRBV11-2 and TRBJ2-3; TRBD1 might be the D (7 bases). Germline-derived CDR1 and CDR2 are SGHAT and FQNNGV. There are 16 residues in the CDR3. Between the trimmed V and J ends, which lost 5 bases and 5 bases, there was a span of 20 bases.

The rearrangement joins TRBV19 to TRBJ1-6; 9 positions agree with TRBD1. Germline loops: CDR1 LNHDA, CDR2 SQIVND (reference sequence). Trimming at V came to 6 bases and at J to 7 bases, leaving 4 bases not matched to a gene. The CDR3 runs 14 residues. The CDR3 loop is CASSWDRDNSPLHF. The CDR3 DNA sequence: TGTGCCAGTAGCTGGGACAGGGACAATTCACCCCTCCACTTT.

The V and J genes are TRBV19 and TRBJ1-2; D perhaps matches TRBD1 (6 bases). There are 16 residues in the CDR3. Trimming shortened V by 3 bases and J by 5 bases, and 19 bases separated the two germline ends. CDR1 is LNHDA and CDR2 is SQIVND in the germline V gene (reference sequence). The CDR3 region has the DNA TGTGCCAGTAGTATGAAGGCGGCAGGGGATCGGTATGGCTACACCTTC. This sequence encodes CASSMKAAGDRYGYTF. Full variable domain (rest looked up from reference TRBV19 and TRBJ1-2): DGGITQSPKYLFRKEGQNVTLSCEQNLNHDAMYWYRQDPGQGLRLIYYSQIVNDFQKGDIAEGYSVSREKKESFPLTVTSAQKNPTAFYLCASSMKAAGDRYGYTFGSGTRLTVV.

This clone has only one observation. The V and J genes are TRBV30 and TRBJ1-2; 9 bases match TRBD1. Germline-derived CDR1 and CDR2 are GTSNPN and SVGIG (reference sequence). Trimming cost V 0 bases and J 7 bases; bases outside gene matches: 3. The CDR3 sequence is 13 residues long. Here the CDR3 DNA reads TGTGCCTGGAGTGTACGGGACAGGGCTGGCTACACCTTC. Its translation is CAWSVRDRAGYTF.

This clone was found a few times. The rearrangement uses TRBV9 and TRBJ2-2, with TRBD2 identical over 8 bases. This CDR3 has 16 residues. After removal of 3 bases from V and 3 bases from J, the junction contained 7 bases not matched to a gene. Looked up from germline, CDR1 is SGDLS and CDR2 is YYNGEE. The CDR3: CASSGSGSVDTGELFF. The CDR3 DNA reads TGTGCCAGCAGCGGGAGCGGGAGTGTCGACACCGGGGAGCTGTTTTTT.

There are a few counts of this clone. This sequence joins TRBV29-1 and TRBJ2-7; 7 nucleotides align to TRBD1. Trimming at V came to 6 bases and at J to 0 bases, leaving 2 bases not matched to a gene. The CDR3 spans 12 residues. Germline V gives CDR1 SQVTM, CDR2 ANQGSEA. This chain's CDR3 is CSVGQVSYEQYF. The CDR3 nucleotides are TGCAGCGTCGGACAGGTCTCCTACGAGCAGTACTTC.

This rearrangement joins TRBV9 to TRBJ2-1; 8 nucleotides match TRBD2. The V gene end was trimmed by 0 bases and the J gene end by 4 bases; junction bases not matched to a gene: 12. Germline assignment: CDR1 SGDLS and CDR2 YYNGEE. There are 18 residues in the CDR3. This chain's CDR3 is CASSVVEGSGSLYNEQFF. The CDR3, as DNA: TGTGCCAGCAGCGTAGTCGAGGGGAGCGGGAGCCTGTACAATGAGCAGTTCTTC.

This rearrangement joins TRBV5-6 to TRBJ1-1; 12 bases agree with TRBD1. The CDR3 has 14 amino acids. J was trimmed by 10 bases and V by 4 bases; bases with no gene match: 8. Germline V gene lookup returns CDR1 SGHDT and CDR2 YYEEEE. The chain's CDR3 is CASSPSWDRGLAFF. DNA for the CDR3: TGTGCCAGCAGCCCTAGTTGGGACAGGGGGCTAGCTTTCTTT. The full variable domain, with the rest looked up from reference TRBV5-6 and TRBJ1-1, is DAGVTQSPTHLIKTRGQQVTLRCSPKSGHDTVSWYQQALGQGPQFIFQYYEEEERQRGNFPDRFSGHQFPNYSSELNVNALLLGDSALYLCASSPSWDRGLAFFGQGTRLTVV.

A single count supports this clone. The gene calls are TRBV12-5 and TRBJ1-1; TRBD1 might be the D (5 bases). V lost 3 bases and J 1 base, leaving 12 bases between the germline ends. This CDR3 comprises 15 residues. Germline-derived CDR1 and CDR2 are LGHNT and FRNRAP. The CDR3 spells CASGLIQEKNTEAFF. The DNA of the CDR3 is TGTGCTAGTGGTTTAATACAGGAGAAGAACACTGAAGCTTTCTTT.